A selection of T cell receptor beta chains follows, all from one sample in a study of CD8 T cells in ankylosing spondylitis. TCRdb re-analysed the 5' RACE reads in MiXCR, keeping a single row per CDR3 protein. The sample includes some 200,000 distinct CDR3 sequences, about 13% of them seen just once. The specimen sequenced was blood, either unsorted or a sorted T cell fraction (not recorded which). The receptor set was obtained from a male donor with ankylosing spondylitis or in good health (not recorded which). The CDR3 runs from the conserved cysteine through the conserved F or W.

v_call cdr3_aa
TRBV27 CASRPRDRGQGETQYF
TRBV20-1 CSARGPAGYEQYF
TRBV19 CASSGEPRWVKNIQYF
TRBV29-1 CSVITPAGGNEQFF
TRBV27 CASGAFYEQYF
TRBV13 CASSLGGRTAEQYF
TRBV12-3/TRBV12-4 CASSGTGYTEAFF
TRBV4-1 CASSQEAGGGGKLLF
TRBV29-1 CSVNSGPEAFF
TRBV20-1 CSAPGLNTGELFF
TRBV3-1 CASSQVGSGRGHEQFF
TRBV30 CAWTSGTHEQYF
TRBV19 CASSIGQGSTEAFF
TRBV20-1 CSAGPSGQNNEQFF
TRBV12-3/TRBV12-4 CASSSPDRTYEQYF
TRBV27 CASSLYWETAFWCSNQPQHF
TRBV18 CASSPSSNTGELFF
TRBV15 CATSSARWHEQYF
TRBV27 CASSHRKGQGVDEQYF
TRBV3-1 CASSQAGLNYGYTF
TRBV4-1 CASSQRSSDTGELFF
TRBV15 CATSRGAGGPYNEQFF
TRBV9 CASSVATLGTGGEQYF
TRBV10-2 CASSGGAGGITEAFF
TRBV11-2 CASSPPGERDTQYF
TRBV29-1 CSVEAEFGYTF
TRBV6-5 CASSYWGTGYGYTF
TRBV12-3/TRBV12-4 CASRPPPGGSSYNEQFF
TRBV15 CATSRGNQGTGAFF
TRBV7-8 CASSSRTNQETQYF
TRBV10-3 CAISESSIGTGEGEQYF
TRBV7-9 CASSKTGNEQFF
TRBV18 CASSPATSTDTQYF
TRBV5-5 CASSRKAGGTYNEQFF
TRBV14 CASSPYPLPYEQYF
TRBV12-3/TRBV12-4 CASSWMGGEKLFF
TRBV4-1 CASSQRGIGYEQYF
TRBV7-8 CASSSADGPQYF
TRBV29-1 CSVYRQGRGDTQYF
TRBV4-1 CASSQEGLAGGNNEQFF
TRBV11-2 CASRLVRELFF
TRBV11-2 CASSQNMIRDREDDEQYF
TRBV20-1 CSARELGAGTGTDTQYF
TRBV12-3/TRBV12-4 CASSMDTQSYEQYF
TRBV12-3/TRBV12-4 CASSFLAGGLNEQFF
TRBV2 CASSPTGFVNEPQHF
TRBV6-5 CASSYSTGNQPQHF
TRBV2 CASSEEGTSGILTYEQYF
TRBV5-8 CASAEREYFTDTQYF
TRBV10-3 CAINMRVGTDTQYF
TRBV5-1 CASSSTSGGPQETQYF
TRBV7-8 CASSLERTGREKLFF
TRBV6-1 CASHESGGDNEQFF
TRBV27 CASRIAGAQGGELFF
TRBV4-1 CASSGRDRAYNEQFF
TRBV20-1 CSARDSGMKETQYF
TRBV5-5 CASSLDGANTGELFF
TRBV2 CASSGTSGPTYNEQFF
TRBV11-3 CASSLGRLAGNLSLANTGELFF
TRBV12-3/TRBV12-4 CASSPGPDAYGYTF